The 15 T cell receptor beta chains below come from one sample, sequenced in a study of vaccination effects on CD4 cells after COVID-19. Clones were sequenced by immunoSEQ multiplex PCR, and TCRdb holds only the in-frame ones, with some missing. This sample has 30,000 to 40,000 clones, with approximately 80% found just once. Within the ViraFEST assay, antigen-specific CD4+ T cells underwent expansion with viral peptide pools prior to sequencing. Scientists isolated CD4+ T cells after an approximately 10-day culture period ended. Everyone in the study got two shots of either the BNT162b2 or mRNA-1273 vaccine. Their antigens are not known. The starting material was CD4+ T cells from PBMCs cultured with HCoV-NL63 spike peptides, obtained after COVID-19 vaccination. The receptors originated from a human donor who received a COVID-19 vaccine. Some clones in this sample may be carry-over from other donors' samples.

The chain is built from TRBV2 and TRBJ1-1; no definite D call. In germline, CDR1 is SNHLY, CDR2 FYNNEI. V lost 8 bases and J 2 bases, leaving 9 bases between the germline ends. This CDR3 is built from 12 residues. CDR3 amino acids: CASGTLNTEAFF. The CDR3 region has the DNA TGTGCCAGCGGAACGTTAAACACTGAAGCTTTCTTT. The full variable domain, rest sourced from reference TRBV2 and TRBJ1-1, is EPEVTQTPSHQVTQMGQEVILRCVPISNHLYFYWYRQILGQKVEFLVSFYNNEISEKSEIFDDQFSVERPDGSNFTLKIRSTKLEDSAMYFCASGTLNTEAFFGQGTRLTVV.

CDR3: CASHRATNSPLHF. Here the CDR3 DNA reads TGTGCCAGCCACCGGGCTACAAATTCACCCCTCCACTTT. V is TRBV5-6 and J is TRBJ1-6; D remains unclear. Germline CDR1 is SGHDT and CDR2 is YYEEEE. This CDR3 has 13 amino acids. Trimming shortened V by 7 bases and J by 7 bases, and 12 bases separated the two germline ends. Combining the CDR3 with reference TRBV5-6 and TRBJ1-6 gives the whole variable domain DAGVTQSPTHLIKTRGQQVTLRCSPKSGHDTVSWYQQALGQGPQFIFQYYEEEERQRGNFPDRFSGHQFPNYSSELNVNALLLGDSALYLCASHRATNSPLHFGNGTRLTVT.

This clone has more than one count but fewer than ten. This chain joins TRBV18 and TRBJ2-7; no definite D call. CDR1 is KGHSH and CDR2 is LQKENI in the germline V gene. This CDR3 is 13 amino acids long. The V and J ends lost 3 bases and 6 bases respectively, with 12 bases between them. The CDR3 DNA reads TGTGCCAGCTCACCGTCGTACGGGCGCGAGCAGTACGTC. Translated: CASSPSYGREQYV.

This clone was detected only once. The rearrangement uses TRBV5-1 and TRBJ2-3, with a weak D call TRBD1 (6 bases). The CDR3 totals 13 residues. V was cut by 5 bases and J by 2 bases, with 9 bases left in between. Germline-derived CDR1 and CDR2 are SGHRS and YFSETQ. The DNA for the CDR3 is TGCGCCAGCAGAACAGGGACCACAGATACGCAGTATTTT. Its translation is CASRTGTTDTQYF.

V usage is TRBV28 and J usage is TRBJ1-2; D remains ambiguous. With 6 bases removed from V and 3 bases from J, the gap between germline ends came to 11 bases. The CDR3 totals 13 residues. The germline gives CDR1 MDHEN, CDR2 SYDVKM. CDR3 residues: CASSKQTDYGYTF. The CDR3 nucleotides read TGTGCCAGCAGCAAGCAGACGGACTATGGCTACACCTTC.

The rearrangement uses TRBV6-6 and TRBJ1-2, with D possibly being TRBD1 (5 bases). Germline values: CDR1 MNHNY, CDR2 SVGAGI (reference sequence). The CDR3 extends over 13 amino acids. Between the trimmed V and J ends, which lost 4 bases and 4 bases, there was a span of 10 bases. The CDR3 DNA reads as TGTGCCAGCAGTTCCGGGGCGCTCTATGGCTACACCTTC. This sequence encodes CASSSGALYGYTF.

This clone has only a few counts. V is TRBV28 and J is TRBJ1-5; D ambiguous. V was trimmed by 2 bases and J by 5 bases, leaving 7 bases between them. Germline V gene lookup returns CDR1 MDHEN and CDR2 SYDVKM. CDR3 length: 13 amino acids. DNA of the CDR3: TGTGCCAGCAGTTTACGGAACGATCAGCCCCAGCATTTT. It codes for CASSLRNDQPQHF.

In this sample, this clone turned up a few times. The rearrangement links TRBV5-1 to TRBJ1-3; weak D call: TRBD1 (6 bases). V shed 0 bases and J shed 3 bases, with 13 bases lying between them. The germline V gene has CDR1 SGHRS and CDR2 YFSETQ. The CDR3 runs 16 residues. CDR3 residues: CASSLGPQGNGNTIYF. The CDR3 nucleotides read TGCGCCAGCAGCTTGGGACCCCAGGGGAATGGAAACACCATATATTTT.

The chain has TRBV6-2 or TRBV6-3 and TRBJ2-5; a weak D match, TRBD1 (5 bases). The CDR3 has 13 residues. V shed 5 bases and J shed 2 bases, with 9 bases lying between them. The germline gives CDR1 MNHEY, CDR2 SVGEGT. The CDR3 here is CASSPDRQETQYF. Written as DNA, the CDR3 is TGTGCCAGCAGTCCAGACAGACAAGAGACCCAGTACTTC.

The rearrangement links TRBV3-1 (or the pseudogene TRBV3-2) to TRBJ1-1; no firm D call. Germline CDR1 and CDR2: LGHDT and YNNKEL (reference sequence). The CDR3 runs to 13 residues. V was pared by 0 bases and J by 7 bases, with 9 bases between. CDR3 DNA sequence: TGTGCCAGCAGCCAAGATTGGCGAGATGAAGCTTTCTTT. This encodes CASSQDWRDEAFF.

In DNA form, the CDR3 reads TGTGCCAGCAGTTACAAGGCCCGGGGAGTTAATTCACCCCTCCACTTT. It is translated as CASSYKARGVNSPLHF. This rearrangement joins TRBV6-5 to TRBJ1-6; D uncertain. V lost 2 bases, J lost 6 bases, and 14 bases lay in between. Germline assignment: CDR1 MNHEY and CDR2 SVGAGI. CDR3 size: 16 residues.

This chain uses TRBV27 with TRBJ2-1; either TRBD1 or TRBD2 may supply D (5 bases each). Germline CDR1 MNHEY, CDR2 SMNVEV (reference sequence). The CDR3 extends over 15 amino acids. The ends were cut back, 5 bases at V and 4 bases at J, with 15 bases in the middle. CDR3 in DNA: TGTGCCAGCAGTCGGGACGTAGGCCAGTACAATGAGCAGTTCTTC. The encoded protein is CASSRDVGQYNEQFF.

The chain employs TRBV7-9 and TRBJ2-5; D is uncertain. The ends were cut back, 5 bases at V and 2 bases at J, with 12 bases in the middle. The germline V gene has CDR1 SEHNR and CDR2 FQNEAQ (reference sequence). The CDR3 loop spans 14 amino acids. The CDR3 DNA is TGTGCCAGCAGCGGAAGGCTAGTACAAGAGACCCAGTACTTC. Translating gives CASSGRLVQETQYF.

The genes are TRBV4-3 and TRBJ2-3, with D uncertain. Germline V gene sequence: CDR1 LGHNA, CDR2 YSLEER. V was clipped by 0 bases and J by 3 bases, with 7 bases between them. CDR3 length: 14 amino acids. CDR3 nucleotide sequence: TGCGCCAGCAGCCAAGATACACGGACAGATACGCAGTATTTT. Translation: CASSQDTRTDTQYF.

This chain joins TRBV9 and TRBJ1-1; D is ambiguous. V lost 0 bases and J 1 base, leaving 4 bases between the germline ends. CDR3 size: 13 residues. Germline V lookup: CDR1 SGDLS, CDR2 YYNGEE. The CDR3 protein is CASSVEGNTEAFF. The CDR3 region has the DNA TGTGCCAGCAGCGTAGAAGGGAACACTGAAGCTTTCTTT.